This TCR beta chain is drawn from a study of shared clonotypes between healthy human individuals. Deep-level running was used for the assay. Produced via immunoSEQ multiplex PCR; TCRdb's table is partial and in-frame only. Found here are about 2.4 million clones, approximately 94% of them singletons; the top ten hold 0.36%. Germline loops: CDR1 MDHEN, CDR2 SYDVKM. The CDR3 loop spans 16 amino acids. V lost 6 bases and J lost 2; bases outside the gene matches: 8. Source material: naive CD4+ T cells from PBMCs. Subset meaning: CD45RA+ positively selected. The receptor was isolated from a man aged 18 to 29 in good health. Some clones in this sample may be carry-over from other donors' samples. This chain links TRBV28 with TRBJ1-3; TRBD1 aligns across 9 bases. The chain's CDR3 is CASSPDRGIAGNTIYF. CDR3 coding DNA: TGTGCCAGCAGCCCAGACAGGGGGATAGCTGGAAACACCATATATTTT. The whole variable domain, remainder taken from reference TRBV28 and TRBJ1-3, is DVKVTQSSRYLVKRTGEKVFLECVQDMDHENMFWYRQDPGLGLRLIYFSYDVKMKEKGDIPEGYSVSREKKERFSLILESASTNQTSMYLCASSPDRGIAGNTIYFGEGSWLTVV.